This T cell receptor (beta chain) was recovered during a study of blood T cell repertoires in COVID-19. Study context: From the United States, Italy and Spain came samples of acute and convalescent COVID-19.

Under the authors' procedure: Amplification of reference gene primers was used by the study to estimate nucleated cell counts. Clones were read by immunoSEQ multiplex PCR, and TCRdb kept only the in-frame ones, dropping some. That table is the source of V, J and clone size, and D and trimming were worked out from the DNA. The table includes about 140,000 clones, just over 85% detected once. This CDR3 is 16 amino acids long. Germline lookup yields CDR1 SNHLY and CDR2 FYNNEI. The V segment lost 6 bases and the J segment 4 bases; nucleotides outside the gene matches: 13. Input material: peripheral blood. The sequence came from a woman between 55 and 75 years old with acute or convalescent COVID-19. V and J are TRBV2 and TRBJ2-7; 9 bases fit TRBD1. CDR3 sequence reads: CASRSTGTGRFYEQYF. CDR3 DNA sequence: TGTGCCAGCAGGAGTACCGGGACAGGGAGATTTTACGAGCAGTACTTC.